Listed below are T cell receptor beta chains from one sample, sequenced in a study of OX40 agonist ivuxolimab in advanced cancers. Using immunoSEQ multiplex PCR, the repertoire was profiled, and TCRdb retains in-frame clones only, with some absent. The data contain more than 75,000 clones, approximately 89% of them seen just once; the ten biggest clones take up 0.22%. The sequenced sample was CD4+ or CD8+ T cells sorted from blood, obtained in a trial of the OX40 agonist ivuxolimab. Receptors were obtained from an adult with an advanced solid tumor such as melanoma, head and neck, liver or kidney cancer. CDR3s include the opening cysteine and the closing phenylalanine or tryptophan. Each record gives: clone size, V gene, D gene, J gene, CDR3 protein, CDR3 DNA. The D gene is left open where the match is weak. Clone size is not always given. Where it is, it says once, few, many or a class for expanded clones.

abundance: NA; v_gene: TRBV18; d_gene: NA; j_gene: TRBJ1-5; CDR3aa: CASSIDSGSKHF; CDR3nt: TGTGCCAGCTCAATCGACAGCGGCTCGAAACATTTT
abundance: NA; v_gene: TRBV19; d_gene: TRBD2; j_gene: TRBJ2-5; CDR3aa: CATRNLAGGSGTQYF; CDR3nt: TGTGCCACTCGAAACCTAGCGGGAGGGTCGGGGACCCAGTACTTC
abundance: once; v_gene: TRBV18; d_gene: NA; j_gene: TRBJ1-6; CDR3aa: CASSLRDTRTNSPLHF; CDR3nt: TGTGCCAGCTCACTACGGGACACCCGGACCAATTCACCCCTCCACTTT
abundance: NA; v_gene: TRBV2; d_gene: TRBD1; j_gene: TRBJ1-1; CDR3aa: CASREDRARGAFF; CDR3nt: TGTGCCAGCAGAGAGGACAGGGCGAGAGGGGCTTTCTTT
abundance: NA; v_gene: TRBV6-6; d_gene: NA; j_gene: TRBJ2-3; CDR3aa: CASSYSLSDTQYF; CDR3nt: TGTGCCAGCAGTTACTCGTTGTCAGATACGCAGTATTTT
abundance: once; v_gene: TRBV19; d_gene: NA; j_gene: TRBJ1-1; CDR3aa: CASSMWSQGMRNTEAFF; CDR3nt: TGTGCCAGTAGTATGTGGTCCCAGGGAATGAGGAACACTGAAGCTTTCTTT
abundance: NA; v_gene: TRBV19; d_gene: NA; j_gene: TRBJ2-4; CDR3aa: CASSIGGTGSRDIQYF; CDR3nt: TGTGCCAGTAGTATAGGGGGTACAGGGAGTAGGGACATTCAGTACTTC
abundance: few; v_gene: TRBV5-4; d_gene: TRBD2; j_gene: TRBJ2-7; CDR3aa: CASSSNSGSRYEQYF; CDR3nt: TGTGCCAGCAGTTCTAATAGCGGGAGCAGGTACGAGCAGTACTTC
abundance: once; v_gene: TRBV6-5; d_gene: NA; j_gene: TRBJ1-2; CDR3aa: CASSYSMGPRGYTF; CDR3nt: TGTGCCAGCAGTTACTCGATGGGGCCCAGGGGCTACACCTTC
abundance: NA; v_gene: TRBV4-2; d_gene: TRBD2; j_gene: TRBJ2-7; CDR3aa: CASSQGQAGGDEQYF; CDR3nt: TGTGCCAGCAGCCAGGGACAAGCGGGAGGCGACGAGCAGTACTTC
abundance: NA; v_gene: TRBV19; d_gene: TRBD1; j_gene: TRBJ1-4; CDR3aa: CASSIGQGGAANEKLFF; CDR3nt: TGTGCCAGTAGTATAGGCCAAGGGGGCGCAGCTAATGAAAAACTGTTTTTT
abundance: NA; v_gene: TRBV19; d_gene: TRBD2; j_gene: TRBJ2-6; CDR3aa: CASSMGTSGRGFRGANVLTF; CDR3nt: TGTGCCAGTAGTATGGGGACTAGCGGGAGGGGCTTCAGAGGGGCCAACGTCCTGACTTTC
abundance: NA; v_gene: TRBV5-6; d_gene: TRBD2; j_gene: TRBJ2-7; CDR3aa: CASSFYRDALAGVYEQYF; CDR3nt: TGTGCCAGCAGCTTTTACAGGGACGCGCTAGCGGGAGTTTACGAGCAGTACTTC
abundance: NA; v_gene: TRBV9; d_gene: NA; j_gene: TRBJ2-2; CDR3aa: CASSVEALSLLDTGELFF; CDR3nt: TGTGCCAGCAGCGTAGAGGCGCTGAGTCTACTTGACACCGGGGAGCTGTTTTTT
abundance: NA; v_gene: TRBV5-6; d_gene: NA; j_gene: TRBJ2-3; CDR3aa: CASQTGGVDTQYF; CDR3nt: TGTGCCAGCCAGACGGGTGGAGTAGATACGCAGTATTTT
abundance: NA; v_gene: TRBV5-1; d_gene: TRBD1; j_gene: TRBJ2-1; CDR3aa: CASSLWDRGLYEQFF; CDR3nt: TGCGCCAGCAGCTTGTGGGACAGGGGGCTCTATGAGCAGTTCTTC
abundance: NA; v_gene: TRBV6-5; d_gene: NA; j_gene: TRBJ1-1; CDR3aa: CASNRRAPINTEAFF; CDR3nt: TGTGCCAGCAACCGGAGGGCTCCGATCAACACTGAAGCTTTCTTT
abundance: NA; v_gene: TRBV7-9; d_gene: TRBD1; j_gene: TRBJ1-1; CDR3aa: CASSLVWDRGHSTEAFF; CDR3nt: TGTGCCAGCAGCTTAGTATGGGACAGGGGTCATAGCACTGAAGCTTTCTTT
abundance: once; v_gene: TRBV18; d_gene: NA; j_gene: TRBJ1-2; CDR3aa: CASSPVAGLLDYGYTF; CDR3nt: TGTGCCAGCTCACCGGTGGCAGGGCTTCTTGACTATGGCTACACCTTC
abundance: NA; v_gene: TRBV21-1; d_gene: NA; j_gene: TRBJ1-2; CDR3aa: CALNPYGYTF; CDR3nt: TGTGCCTTAAACCCCTATGGCTACACCTTC
abundance: NA; v_gene: TRBV19; d_gene: TRBD2; j_gene: TRBJ2-7; CDR3aa: CASTPSGRAYEQYF; CDR3nt: TGTGCCAGTACCCCAAGCGGGAGGGCCTACGAGCAGTACTTC
abundance: NA; v_gene: TRBV28; d_gene: TRBD1; j_gene: TRBJ2-7; CDR3aa: CASSSYTGAYEQYF; CDR3nt: TGTGCCAGCAGTTCTTATACAGGGGCCTACGAGCAGTACTTC
abundance: NA; v_gene: TRBV6-5; d_gene: NA; j_gene: TRBJ1-2; CDR3aa: CASSFGGRDGYTF; CDR3nt: TGTGCCAGCAGTTTCGGGGGACGAGATGGCTACACCTTC
abundance: NA; v_gene: TRBV27; d_gene: NA; j_gene: TRBJ1-5; CDR3aa: CASSLGAGPSNQPQHF; CDR3nt: TGTGCCAGCAGTTTAGGGGCAGGGCCTAGCAATCAGCCCCAGCATTTT
abundance: NA; v_gene: TRBV7-9; d_gene: TRBD2; j_gene: TRBJ2-3; CDR3aa: CASSEKRGASTDTQYF; CDR3nt: TGTGCCAGCAGCGAAAAGCGGGGAGCTAGTACAGATACGCAGTATTTT
abundance: NA; v_gene: TRBV7-3; d_gene: NA; j_gene: TRBJ2-3; CDR3aa: CASSLTGYSRATQYF; CDR3nt: TGTGCCAGCAGCTTAACTGGATATAGCAGGGCTACGCAGTATTTT
abundance: NA; v_gene: TRBV11-2; d_gene: TRBD1; j_gene: TRBJ2-5; CDR3aa: CASSSRDRGLVGTQYF; CDR3nt: TGTGCCAGCAGCTCACGGGACAGGGGGCTCGTAGGGACCCAGTACTTC
abundance: NA; v_gene: TRBV7-9; d_gene: TRBD1; j_gene: TRBJ2-7; CDR3aa: CASSFYGQVYEQYF; CDR3nt: TGTGCCAGCAGCTTCTATGGACAGGTCTACGAGCAGTACTTC
abundance: NA; v_gene: TRBV2; d_gene: NA; j_gene: TRBJ2-7; CDR3aa: CASSPFYEQYF; CDR3nt: TGTGCCAGCAGTCCGTTCTACGAGCAGTACTTC
abundance: NA; v_gene: TRBV11-1; d_gene: TRBD1; j_gene: TRBJ2-7; CDR3aa: CASSYRDSSYEQYF; CDR3nt: TGTGCCAGCAGCTACCGGGACAGCTCCTACGAGCAGTACTTC
abundance: NA; v_gene: TRBV9; d_gene: TRBD1; j_gene: TRBJ2-5; CDR3aa: CASSVGQGARETQYF; CDR3nt: TGTGCCAGCAGCGTGGGACAGGGGGCCAGAGAGACCCAGTACTTC
abundance: NA; v_gene: TRBV7-3; d_gene: NA; j_gene: TRBJ2-3; CDR3aa: CASSPRRSSTDTQYF; CDR3nt: TGTGCCAGCAGCCCCCGGAGGTCTAGCACAGATACGCAGTATTTT